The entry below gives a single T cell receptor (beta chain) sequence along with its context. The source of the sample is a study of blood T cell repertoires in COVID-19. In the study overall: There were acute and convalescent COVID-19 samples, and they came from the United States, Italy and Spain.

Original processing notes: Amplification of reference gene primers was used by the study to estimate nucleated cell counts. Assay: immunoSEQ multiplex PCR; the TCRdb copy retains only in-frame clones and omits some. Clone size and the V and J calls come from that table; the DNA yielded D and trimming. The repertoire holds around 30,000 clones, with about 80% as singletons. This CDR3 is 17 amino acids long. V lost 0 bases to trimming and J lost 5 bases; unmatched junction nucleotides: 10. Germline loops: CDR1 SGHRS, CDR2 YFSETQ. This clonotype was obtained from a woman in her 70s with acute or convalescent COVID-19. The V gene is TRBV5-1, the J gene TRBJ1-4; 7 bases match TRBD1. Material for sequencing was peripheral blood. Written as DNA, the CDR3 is TGCGCCAGCAGCTTGGATTTACCTGGGACAGAGAATGAAAAACTGTTTTTT. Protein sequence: CASSLDLPGTENEKLFF.